A selection of T cell receptor beta chains follows, all from one sample in a study of T-cell reconstitution after alpha-beta-depleted transplantation in children. TCRdb recomputed calls from the PCR reads with MiXCR, one row per CDR3 protein. There are some 500,000 distinct CDR3 sequences in the sample; roughly 18% occur only once, and approximately 3% lies in the top ten. The sample consisted of PBMCs from the stem cell graft donor, taken from the stem cell graft. The receptors originated from a human donor who donated a stem cell graft to a child with acute lymphoblastic leukemia. Each CDR3 is given with its conserved first and last residue. A D gene is named only where the DNA matches it firmly. Not all rows give a size; the values are once, few, many and, for expanded clones, a class.

cdr3_aa cdr3_nt j_call d_call v_call cdr3_length clone_size
CASSLRTTDYNEQFF TGCGCCAGCAGCCTAAGAACGACGGACTACAATGAGCAGTTCTTC TRBJ2-1 - TRBV5-1 15 few
CASSQATGTSGMYEQYF TGCGCCAGCAGCCAAGCTACCGGGACTAGCGGGATGTACGAGCAGTACTTC TRBJ2-7 TRBD2 TRBV4-1 17 -
CASNPRGVSFTMDTEAFF TGTGCCAGCAACCCGCGGGGGGTTTCGTTCACAATGGACACTGAAGCTTTCTTT TRBJ1-1 - TRBV12-3/TRBV12-4 18 few
CASSVEGGGLAGIYNEQFF TGTGCCAGCAGCGTAGAGGGGGGAGGACTAGCGGGGATCTACAATGAGCAGTTCTTC TRBJ2-1 TRBD2 TRBV9 19 few
CASSLGQGSNTGELFF TGCGCCAGCAGCTTGGGGCAGGGATCGAACACCGGGGAGCTGTTTTTT TRBJ2-2 - TRBV5-1 16 -
CASSLIAGYNEQFF TGTGCCAGCAGCCTAATAGCGGGTTACAATGAGCAGTTCTTC TRBJ2-1 TRBD2 TRBV27 14 few
CASSKDPLAGGPYEQYF TGTGCCAGCAGCAAAGATCCCCTAGCGGGGGGACCCTACGAGCAGTACTTC TRBJ2-7 TRBD2 TRBV3-1 17 -
CASSPSTGGNEQFF TGTGCCAGCAGTCCCTCGACAGGCGGCAATGAGCAGTTCTTC TRBJ2-1 - TRBV6-4 14 few
CASSLDLYRANTGELFF TGTGCCAGCAGCTTAGATCTTTACAGGGCCAACACCGGGGAGCTGTTTTTT TRBJ2-2 - TRBV11-2 17 few
CATSRERKSTAGARHGYTF TGTGCCACCAGCAGAGAAAGAAAATCTACCGCAGGGGCTCGACATGGCTACACCTTC TRBJ1-2 - TRBV15 19 -
CSVDQTLYNEQFF TGCAGCGTTGACCAGACCCTGTACAATGAGCAGTTCTTC TRBJ2-1 - TRBV29-1 13 few
CATSDLRGRETQYF TGTGCCACCAGTGATCTAAGGGGGCGGGAGACCCAGTACTTC TRBJ2-5 TRBD1 TRBV24-1 14 -
CASSLRDLPNYGYTF TGTGCCAGCAGTTTAAGAGATCTACCTAACTATGGCTACACCTTC TRBJ1-2 - TRBV12-3/TRBV12-4 15 -
CASSPRLAWETQYF TGTGCCAGCAGCCCCCGACTAGCCTGGGAGACCCAGTACTTC TRBJ2-5 TRBD2 TRBV4-2 14 few
CASRSTLTYEQYF TGCGCCAGCCGAAGTACGTTAACTTACGAGCAGTACTTC TRBJ2-7 - TRBV4-1 13 few
CASRSTGTRSGNTIYF TGTGCCAGCAGGTCCACCGGGACCCGCTCTGGAAACACCATATATTTT TRBJ1-3 - TRBV7-9 16 -
CASSLGVGSGTYNEQFF TGTGCCAGCAGCTTAGGAGTGGGTAGCGGGACCTACAATGAGCAGTTCTTC TRBJ2-1 TRBD2 TRBV7-3 17 -
CASSSTTGAPSGRALNEQFF TGTGCCAGCAGCTCAACAACAGGGGCTCCAAGCGGGAGGGCCCTCAATGAGCAGTTCTTC TRBJ2-1 TRBD2 TRBV7-1 20 once
CASGLVGQNPNEQFF TGTGCCAGCGGCCTCGTGGGCCAAAACCCCAATGAGCAGTTCTTC TRBJ2-1 - TRBV27 15 -
CASSPGVWGYEQYF TGTGCCAGCAGCCCGGGCGTTTGGGGCTACGAGCAGTACTTC TRBJ2-7 - TRBV12-3/TRBV12-4 14 -
CASRDGLYYGYTF TGTGCCAGCAGGGACGGCTTATACTATGGCTACACCTTC TRBJ1-2 - TRBV7-9 13 many
CSVTEGTEAFF TGCAGCGTTACAGAGGGGACAGAAGCTTTCTTT TRBJ1-1 - TRBV29-1 11 few
CASSVGLAGVVEQYF TGTGCCAGCAGCGTGGGTCTAGCGGGAGTTGTCGAGCAGTACTTC TRBJ2-7 TRBD2 TRBV7-6 15 many
CATSGTSGPYNEQFF TGTGCCACCAGTGGGACTAGCGGGCCTTACAATGAGCAGTTCTTC TRBJ2-1 TRBD2 TRBV24-1 15 few
CASSSTVYSNQPQHF TGTGCCAGCAGCTCGACAGTTTATAGCAATCAGCCCCAGCATTTT TRBJ1-5 - TRBV7-8 15 -
CASSQGTSGFYEQYF TGCGCCAGCAGCCAAGGCACTAGCGGGTTCTACGAGCAGTACTTC TRBJ2-7 TRBD2 TRBV4-1 15 many
CASSPAERHYEQYF TGTGCCAGCAGTCCCGCAGAGCGGCACTACGAGCAGTACTTC TRBJ2-7 - TRBV12-3/TRBV12-4 14 few
CASSYSGLTGSHEQYF TGTGCCAGCAGTTACTCGGGACTGACAGGATCTCACGAGCAGTACTTC TRBJ2-7 - TRBV6-5 16 -
CASRTGKVNEKLFF TGTGCCAGCAGGACAGGGAAAGTGAATGAAAAACTGTTTTTT TRBJ1-4 TRBD1 TRBV12-3/TRBV12-4 14 -
CASSQDTSGFGYEQYF TGTGCCAGCAGCCAAGATACTAGCGGGTTTGGATACGAGCAGTACTTC TRBJ2-7 TRBD2 TRBV4-2 16 few
CASSVARGGTDTQYF TGTGCCAGCAGCGTAGCCAGGGGGGGCACAGATACGCAGTATTTT TRBJ2-3 - TRBV9 15 few
CASSQALGGYTIYF TGTGCCAGCAGCCAAGCTTTGGGGGGATACACCATATATTTT TRBJ1-3 - TRBV4-2 14 -